The clone carrying this TCR beta chain showed up just once. The sample is drawn from a study of blood T cell repertoires in COVID-19. Seattle cases were enrolled at active infection and followed longitudinally. Assay used: immunoSEQ multiplex PCR; TCRdb lists only in-frame clones, some missing. The sample has 170,000 or so clones; under 85% are singletons. The CDR3 length is 14 residues. Looked up from germline, CDR1 is SGHTA and CDR2 is FQGNSA. The V end lost 4 bases, the J end lost 5 bases, and 12 bases lay between the germline ends. The clonotype originates from a woman in her 70s with COVID-19, enrolled during active disease. Sequences were obtained from peripheral blood. The gene calls are TRBV7-2 and TRBJ1-5; D possibly corresponds to TRBD1 (6 bases). CDR3 sequence: CASSSQGLDQPQHF. The CDR3 DNA follows: TGTGCCAGCAGCTCACAGGGATTAGATCAGCCCCAGCATTTT.